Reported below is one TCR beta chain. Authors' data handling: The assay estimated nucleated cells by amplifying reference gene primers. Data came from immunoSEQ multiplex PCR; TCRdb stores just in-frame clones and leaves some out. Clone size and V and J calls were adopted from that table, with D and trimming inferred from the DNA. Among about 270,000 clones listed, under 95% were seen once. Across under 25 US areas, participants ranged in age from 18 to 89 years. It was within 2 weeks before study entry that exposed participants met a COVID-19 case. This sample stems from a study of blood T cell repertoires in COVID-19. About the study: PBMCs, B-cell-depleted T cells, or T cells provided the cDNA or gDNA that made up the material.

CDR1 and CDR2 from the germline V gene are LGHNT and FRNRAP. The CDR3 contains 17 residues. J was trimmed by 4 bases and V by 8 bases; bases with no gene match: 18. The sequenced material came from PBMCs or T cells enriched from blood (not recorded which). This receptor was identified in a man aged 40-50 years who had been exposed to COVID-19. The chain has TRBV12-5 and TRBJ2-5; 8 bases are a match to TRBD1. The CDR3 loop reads CASSPYSGTGQGETQYF. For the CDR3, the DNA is TGTGCTAGTTCGCCGTACTCGGGGACAGGACAAGGAGAGACCCAGTACTTC.